These 24 T cell receptor beta chains share one sample of origin, sequenced in a study of blood T cell repertoires in COVID-19. Clones were read by immunoSEQ multiplex PCR, and TCRdb kept only the in-frame ones, dropping some. In the table there are 90,000 to 110,000 clones, 75% to 90% of which are singletons. What was sequenced was peripheral blood. These receptors were taken from a human donor in a cohort sampled during active COVID-19.

The V call is TRBV6-5, the J call TRBJ1-1, with 10 bases that match TRBD1. The CDR3 is made up of 15 amino acids. V gave up 5 bases and J gave up 6 bases; unmatched junction bases: 9. Looked up from germline, CDR1 is MNHEY and CDR2 is SVGAGI. The CDR3, as DNA: TGTGCCAGCAGTCGCTCCGGGACAGGGGTAGCTGAAGCTTTCTTT. It yields the protein CASSRSGTGVAEAFF.

This rearrangement joins TRBV9 to TRBJ2-1; 12 positions agree with TRBD2. J lost 8 bases, V lost 2 bases, and 5 bases had no gene match. This CDR3 has 15 amino acids. Germline assignment: CDR1 SGDLS and CDR2 YYNGEE. CDR3 sequence reads: CASSVRTSGIYEQFF. CDR3 bases: TGTGCCAGCAGCGTTCGGACTAGCGGGATCTATGAGCAGTTCTTC.

This rearrangement joins TRBV5-1 to TRBJ1-1, with D possibly being TRBD1 (6 bases). V was clipped by 0 bases and J by 4 bases, with 10 bases between them. The V gene's germline CDR1 is SGHRS and CDR2 YFSETQ. CDR3 length: 14 amino acids. Here the CDR3 DNA reads TGCGCCAGCAGCTTGGGGACAGCGGTCACTGAAGCTTTCTTT. It codes for CASSLGTAVTEAFF.

The chain's CDR3 is CASSTTTVPGIYGYTF. The CDR3, as DNA: TGTGCCAGTAGTACGACAACAGTGCCCGGAATCTATGGCTACACCTTC. The gene calls are TRBV19 and TRBJ1-2; no clear D. This CDR3 is built from 16 residues. Trimming took off 4 bases at V and 4 bases at J, with 19 bases between the two ends. Germline-derived CDR1 and CDR2 are LNHDA and SQIVND (reference sequence).

V is TRBV9 and J is TRBJ2-1; D gene unclear. This CDR3 is 15 amino acids long. Trimming took off 4 bases at V and 6 bases at J, with 17 bases between the two ends. Germline-derived CDR1 and CDR2 are SGDLS and YYNGEE. CDR3 bases: TGTGCCAGCAGCCCCTACGATCTCTCCGGCAATGAGCAGTTCTTC. Its protein product is CASSPYDLSGNEQFF.

The rearrangement links TRBV7-3 to TRBJ2-4; 12 nucleotides match TRBD2. V was pared by 4 bases and J by 3 bases, with 13 bases of the junction left unmatched. The germline V gene encodes CDR1 SGHTA and CDR2 FQGTGA. The CDR3 has 19 amino acids. In DNA form, the CDR3 reads TGTGCCAGCAGCTCCCGACTAGCGGGGGCCCTGTCAGTCAAAAACATTCAGTACTTC. Its translation is CASSSRLAGALSVKNIQYF.

The chain carries TRBV7-2 and TRBJ2-7; D is uncertain. Trimming removed 1 base from V and 2 bases from J, with 12 bases in between. Per germline, CDR1 SGHTA and CDR2 FQGNSA. The CDR3 runs to 15 residues. The CDR3 DNA follows: TGTGCCAGCAGCTTAGTCGTTCAGGCGACCTACGAGCAGTACTTC. This sequence encodes CASSLVVQATYEQYF.

The chain joins TRBV11-2 to TRBJ2-1, with TRBD2 matching over 7 bases. The length of the CDR3 is 16 residues. Germline trimming cut 0 bases from V and 4 bases from J; bases unmatched to any gene: 6. CDR1 SGHAT and CDR2 FQNNGV come from the germline V gene. The CDR3 DNA follows: TGTGCCAGCAGCTTAGAATTTTCTAGCGGATACAATGAGCAGTTCTTC. Its translation: CASSLEFSSGYNEQFF.

V and J are TRBV2 and TRBJ2-6, with a tentative D call TRBD1 (6 bases). CDR3 length: 17 amino acids. The V end lost 3 bases, the J end lost 0 bases, and 12 bases lay between the germline ends. Germline-derived CDR1 and CDR2 are SNHLY and FYNNEI. This CDR3 is CASSDGGTRSGANVLTF. The CDR3 nucleotides are TGTGCCAGCAGTGATGGGGGCACCCGCTCTGGGGCCAACGTCCTGACTTTC.

The gene calls are TRBV7-2 and TRBJ1-3; TRBD1 matches 8 bases. This CDR3 has 16 residues. Per the germline V gene, CDR1 is SGHTA and CDR2 is FQGNSA. The ends lost 2 bases at V and 4 bases at J; junction bases unmatched: 7. The CDR3 region is CASSLRTGRLGNTIYF. In nucleotides, the CDR3 is TGTGCCAGCAGCTTACGGACAGGGCGCCTCGGAAACACCATATATTTT. The whole variable domain, remainder taken from reference TRBV7-2 and TRBJ1-3, is GAGVSQSPSNKVTEKGKDVELRCDPISGHTALYWYRQSLGQGLEFLIYFQGNSAPDKSGLPSDRFSAERTGGSVSTLTIQRTQQEDSAVYLCASSLRTGRLGNTIYFGEGSWLTVV.

Concerning this clone itself: The junction departs from the called germline gene at one end, perhaps through a read error. The rearrangement links TRBV3-1 (or the pseudogene TRBV3-2) to TRBJ2-1, with 8 nucleotides matching TRBD2. There are 15 residues in the CDR3. CDR1 is LGHDT and CDR2 is YNNKEL in the germline V gene (reference sequence). The CDR3 region has the DNA TGCGCCAGCAGCCTCCGCGGGGGGTCCTACAATGAGCAGTTCTTC. Protein sequence: CASSLRGGSYNEQFF.

The rearrangement uses TRBV28 and TRBJ2-3; TRBD2 is a possible D gene (5 bases). V was clipped by 5 bases and J by 8 bases, with 11 bases between them. This CDR3 comprises 12 residues. The germline V gene encodes CDR1 MDHEN and CDR2 SYDVKM. DNA of the CDR3: TGTGCCAGCAGTCCCCCCGAGGGTACGCAGTATTTT. This codes for CASSPPEGTQYF.

The chain recombines TRBV5-6 with TRBJ2-5; possible D gene TRBD2, 6 bases. The CDR3 has 14 amino acids. The V gene lost 2 bases and the J gene lost 4 bases, with 12 bases spanning the gap. In germline, CDR1 is SGHDT, CDR2 YYEEEE. In DNA, the CDR3 is TGTGCCAGCAGCTTCGGAGGGGTTGGAGAGACCCAGTACTTC. It specifies CASSFGGVGETQYF.

The chain joins TRBV11-2 to TRBJ2-7; D not certain. CDR1 is SGHAT and CDR2 is FQNNGV in the germline V gene. The germline V and J ends were trimmed by 4 bases and 6 bases, with 7 bases remaining between them. There are 11 residues in the CDR3. CDR3 amino acids: CASSSSFEQYF. The CDR3 DNA follows: TGTGCCAGCAGCTCGTCGTTCGAGCAGTACTTC.

This clone showed up just once. This chain joins TRBV6-4 and TRBJ1-4; 8 positions agree with TRBD1. Germline CDR1 reads MRHNA; CDR2 reads SNTAGT. V dropped 10 bases and J dropped 1; count of bases not matched to a gene: 8. There are 15 residues in the CDR3. In nucleotides, the CDR3 is TGTGCCACCCGAAGACAGGGGCAAACTAATGAAAAACTGTTTTTT. Translated: CATRRQGQTNEKLFF.

The chain is built from TRBV9 and TRBJ2-7; 7 bases are shared with TRBD1. The CDR3 contains 16 residues. Germline V gene sequence: CDR1 SGDLS, CDR2 YYNGEE. The junction had 15 bases not matched to a gene; V was cut back by 3 bases and J by 6 bases. This chain's CDR3 is CASSADRGTVLLEQYF. The CDR3 region has the DNA TGTGCCAGCAGCGCCGATAGGGGGACAGTCCTTCTCGAGCAGTACTTC.

The CDR3 loop is CASSLQGSGNTIYF. The CDR3 DNA sequence: TGCGCCAGCAGCCTACAGGGATCCGGAAACACCATATATTTT. V and J are TRBV4-1 and TRBJ1-3; tentative D call: TRBD1 (6 bases). Germline values: CDR1 MGHRA, CDR2 YSYEKL. Trimming removed 4 bases from V and 4 bases from J, with 11 bases in between. The CDR3 sequence is 14 residues long.

The chain carries TRBV12-1 and TRBJ2-1; the table's D call of TRBD2 was not tested on the DNA. TRBV12-1 is recorded as a pseudogene. This CDR3 spans 17 amino acids. CDR3 nucleotides: TGTGCCAGCAGCCCCTGGGAGGGGGTTCCGAACTACAATGAGCAGTTCTTC. Its translation: CASSPWEGVPNYNEQFF.

CDR3 sequence: CASSLVPGMSTEAFF. CDR3 sequence (DNA): TGTGCCAGCAGCTTAGTTCCAGGGATGAGCACTGAAGCTTTCTTT. The gene calls are TRBV11-3 and TRBJ1-1; TRBD1 might be the D (5 bases). Germline loops: CDR1 SGHNT, CDR2 YENEEA. The CDR3 has 15 residues. The V end was cut by 1 base, the J end by 4 bases, with 13 bases between.

The V gene is TRBV5-1, the J gene TRBJ2-3, with 9 positions matching TRBD2. CDR3 length: 18 amino acids. V dropped 4 bases and J dropped 0; count of bases not matched to a gene: 12. CDR1 SGHRS and CDR2 YFSETQ come from the germline V gene. In DNA form, the CDR3 reads TGCGCCAGCAGCCCCGGTCTAGCGGGGACCTTCAGCACAGATACGCAGTATTTT. It encodes CASSPGLAGTFSTDTQYF.

The CDR3: CASSLGQDYGYTF. CDR3 nucleotides: TGTGCCAGCAGCTTAGGACAGGACTATGGCTACACCTTC. The chain links TRBV6-5 to TRBJ1-2; 7 bases match TRBD1. V lost 6 bases, J lost 3 bases, and 4 bases stayed unmatched. The CDR3 length is 13 residues. Germline CDR1 MNHEY, CDR2 SVGAGI.

The CDR3 bases are TGTGCCAGCAGTTGGGGACTAGCGTCTCACTACGAGCAGTACTTC. Translation gives CASSWGLASHYEQYF. V usage is TRBV27 and J usage is TRBJ2-7; 10 nucleotides align to TRBD2. The CDR3 is 15 amino acids. Per the germline V gene, CDR1 is MNHEY and CDR2 is SMNVEV (reference sequence). V gave up 4 bases and J gave up 3 bases; unmatched junction bases: 6.

This chain uses TRBV19 with TRBJ2-6; 9 positions match TRBD2. Germline V gene sequence: CDR1 LNHDA, CDR2 SQIVND (reference sequence). The junction had 6 bases not matched to a gene; V was cut back by 6 bases and J by 3 bases. The CDR3 extends over 16 amino acids. CDR3: CASRGVAGVGANVLTF. The CDR3 bases are TGTGCCAGTAGGGGGGTAGCGGGAGTTGGGGCCAACGTCCTGACTTTC.

The chain uses TRBV27 and TRBJ1-5; TRBD1 matches 9 bases. With V trimmed by 5 bases and J by 7 bases, 15 bases remained unmatched. The CDR3 spans 17 residues. Germline-derived CDR1 and CDR2 are MNHEY and SMNVEV (reference sequence). CDR3 DNA: TGTGCCAGCAGTGGTATTAGGACAGGGGATTTGTGGCAGCCCCAGCATTTT. Its protein product is CASSGIRTGDLWQPQHF.